These T cell receptor beta chains were read from a single sample in a study of Ad26.COV2.S vaccination and SARS-CoV-2 variants. The method was immunoSEQ multiplex PCR; TCRdb's version includes in-frame clones alone and lacks a portion of them. The profile shows under 300,000 clones, around nine tenths of them singletons. This specimen consisted of peripheral blood, obtained in a trial of Ad26.COV2.S vaccine versus placebo. The receptor source for this set is a person between 18 and 65 years old who received the Ad26.COV2.S COVID-19 vaccine or a placebo. CDR3s include the opening cysteine and the closing phenylalanine or tryptophan. The order of the fields is V gene, J gene, clone size, D gene, CDR3 protein, CDR3 DNA. A D gene is named only where the DNA matches it firmly. Size is stated for part of the rows, as once, few or many counts, or as a class when the clone is expanded.

V: TRBV5-1
J: TRBJ2-5
size: NA
D: NA
CDR3: CASKEEGAIQETQYF
DNA: TGCGCCAGCAAGGAGGAGGGAGCCATCCAAGAGACCCAGTACTTC

V: TRBV11-2
J: TRBJ1-1
size: NA
D: NA
CDR3: CASSLEGGGWTEAFF
DNA: TGTGCCAGCAGCTTAGAGGGGGGAGGATGGACTGAAGCTTTCTTT

V: TRBV7-2
J: TRBJ1-2
size: NA
D: NA
CDR3: CASSSIPGHPGDGYTF
DNA: TGTGCCAGCAGCTCTATCCCGGGACACCCAGGGGATGGCTACACCTTC

V: TRBV19
J: TRBJ2-3
size: NA
D: NA
CDR3: CASSIDHGTDTQYF
DNA: TGTGCCAGTAGTATAGATCACGGAACAGATACGCAGTATTTT

V: TRBV12-3/TRBV12-4
J: TRBJ1-3
size: NA
D: NA
CDR3: CASSAAGPGLGF
DNA: TGTGCCAGCAGCGCCGCTGGACCGGGACTGGGGTTT

V: TRBV18
J: TRBJ2-1
size: NA
D: TRBD1
CDR3: CASSGQGYNEQFF
DNA: TGTGCCAGCTCAGGACAGGGTTACAATGAGCAGTTCTTC

V: TRBV2
J: TRBJ2-3
size: few
D: NA
CDR3: CASSHYPGTGSTDTQYF
DNA: TGTGCCAGCAGTCACTACCCCGGGACGGGTAGCACAGATACGCAGTATTTT

V: TRBV4-1
J: TRBJ2-1
size: NA
D: TRBD2
CDR3: CASSPHGGSGRASSYNEQFF
DNA: TGCGCCAGCAGCCCCCATGGGGGTAGCGGGAGGGCCAGCTCCTACAATGAGCAGTTCTTC

V: TRBV3-1/TRBV3-2
J: TRBJ2-5
size: NA
D: NA
CDR3: CALRGYQETQYF
DNA: TGTGCCCTCCGAGGGTACCAAGAGACCCAGTACTTC

V: TRBV5-4
J: TRBJ1-5
size: NA
D: TRBD1
CDR3: CASSSGGDRGNQPQHF
DNA: TGTGCCAGCAGCTCTGGGGGGGACAGGGGGAATCAGCCCCAGCATTTT

V: TRBV30
J: TRBJ2-3
size: NA
D: NA
CDR3: CASSRDRLSTDTQYF
DNA: TGTGCCAGTAGCCGGGACCGGCTTAGCACAGATACGCAGTATTTT

V: TRBV18
J: TRBJ2-3
size: NA
D: TRBD2
CDR3: CASSPGLAGGVPDTQYF
DNA: TGTGCCAGCTCACCCGGACTAGCGGGAGGAGTCCCGGATACGCAGTATTTT

V: TRBV9
J: TRBJ1-6
size: NA
D: NA
CDR3: CASSGDSRSSYNSPLHF
DNA: TGTGCCAGCAGCGGAGATTCCCGGAGCTCCTATAATTCACCCCTCCACTTT

V: TRBV7-3
J: TRBJ2-2
size: few
D: NA
CDR3: CASSSYTGELFF
DNA: TGTGCCAGCAGCTCCTACACCGGGGAGCTGTTTTTT